The 3 T cell receptor beta chains reported below all come from one sample, sequenced in a study of blood T cell repertoires in COVID-19. TCRdb's copy holds only in-frame clones and misses some; the assay was immunoSEQ multiplex PCR. The sample has fewer than 150,000 clones, around 83% seen once; the top ten hold 4.3%. Sequenced sample: peripheral blood. The receptors here all came from a human donor in a cohort sampled during active COVID-19.

The chain combines TRBV2 with TRBJ1-2; 7 bases match TRBD1. Germline assignment: CDR1 SNHLY and CDR2 FYNNEI. Losses at the gene ends were 9 bases for V and 2 bases for J; bases not matched to a gene: 6. The CDR3 totals 13 residues. CDR3 amino acids: CASPGTDNYGYTF. The CDR3 DNA reads TGTGCCAGTCCCGGGACAGACAACTATGGCTACACCTTC.

The V and J genes are TRBV30 and TRBJ2-2, with a tentative D call TRBD1 (5 bases). The V gene's germline CDR1 is GTSNPN and CDR2 SVGIG (reference sequence). The V end lost 4 bases, the J end lost 1 base, and 10 bases lay between the germline ends. The CDR3 loop spans 14 amino acids. The CDR3 nucleotides read TGTGCCTGGAAGGGGTCTAAGAACACCGGGGAGCTGTTTTTT. It codes for CAWKGSKNTGELFF. Looking up the rest from reference TRBV30 and TRBJ2-2 gives the full variable domain: SQTIHQWPATLVQPVGSPLSLECTVEGTSNPNLYWYRQAAGRGLQLLFYSVGIGQISSEVPQNLSASRPQDRQFILSSKKLLLSDSGFYLCAWKGSKNTGELFFGEGSRLTVL.

The chain has TRBV5-4 and TRBJ2-1, with TRBD2 matching over 7 bases. Trimming removed 4 bases from V and 7 bases from J; junction bases left unmatched: 5. The germline V gene has CDR1 SGHNT and CDR2 YYREEE (reference sequence). This CDR3 has 13 amino acids. CDR3 sequence: CASSGGGRNEQFF. In DNA, the CDR3 is TGTGCCAGCAGCGGGGGGGGTAGGAATGAGCAGTTCTTC.